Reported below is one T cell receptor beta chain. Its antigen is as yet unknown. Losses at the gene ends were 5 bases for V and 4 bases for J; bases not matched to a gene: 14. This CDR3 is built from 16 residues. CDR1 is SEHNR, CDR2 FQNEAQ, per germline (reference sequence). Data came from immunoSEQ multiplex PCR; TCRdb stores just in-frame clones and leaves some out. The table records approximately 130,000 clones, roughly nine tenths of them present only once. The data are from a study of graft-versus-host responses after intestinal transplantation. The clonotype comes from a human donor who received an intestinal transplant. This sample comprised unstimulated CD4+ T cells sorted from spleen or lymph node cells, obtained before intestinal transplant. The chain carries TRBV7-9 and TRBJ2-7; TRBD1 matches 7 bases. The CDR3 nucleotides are TGTGCCAGCAGCGAAACTATAGGGACAGACTTATACGAGCAGTACTTC. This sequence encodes CASSETIGTDLYEQYF.